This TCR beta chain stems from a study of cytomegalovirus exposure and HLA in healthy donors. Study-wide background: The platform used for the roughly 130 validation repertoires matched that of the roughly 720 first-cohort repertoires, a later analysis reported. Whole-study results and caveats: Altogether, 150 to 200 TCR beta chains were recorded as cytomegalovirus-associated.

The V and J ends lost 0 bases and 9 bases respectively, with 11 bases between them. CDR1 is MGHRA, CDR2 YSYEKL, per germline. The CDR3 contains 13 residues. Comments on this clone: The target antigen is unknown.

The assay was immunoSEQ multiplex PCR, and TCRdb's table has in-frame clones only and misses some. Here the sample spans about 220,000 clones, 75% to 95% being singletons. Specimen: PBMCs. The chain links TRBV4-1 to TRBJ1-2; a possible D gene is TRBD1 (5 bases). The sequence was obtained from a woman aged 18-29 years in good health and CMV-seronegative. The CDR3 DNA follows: TGCGCCAGCAGCCAAGATTTGGGGGGGAGCTACACCTTC. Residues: CASSQDLGGSYTF.